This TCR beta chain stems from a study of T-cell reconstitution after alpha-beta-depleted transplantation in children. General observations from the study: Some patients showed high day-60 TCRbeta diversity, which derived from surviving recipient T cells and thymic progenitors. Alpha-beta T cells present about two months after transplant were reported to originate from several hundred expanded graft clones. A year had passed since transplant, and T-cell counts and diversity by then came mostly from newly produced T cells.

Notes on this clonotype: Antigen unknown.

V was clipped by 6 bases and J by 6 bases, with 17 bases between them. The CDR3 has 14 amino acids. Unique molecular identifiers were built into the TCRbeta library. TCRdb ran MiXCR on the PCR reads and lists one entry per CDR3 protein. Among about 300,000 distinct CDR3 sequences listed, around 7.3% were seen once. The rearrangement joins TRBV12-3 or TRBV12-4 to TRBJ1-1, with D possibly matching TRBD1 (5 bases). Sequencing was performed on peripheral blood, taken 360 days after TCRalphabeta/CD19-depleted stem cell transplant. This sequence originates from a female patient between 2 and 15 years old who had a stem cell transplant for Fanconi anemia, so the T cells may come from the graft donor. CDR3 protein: CASRARGYSAEAFF. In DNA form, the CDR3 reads TGTGCCAGCAGGGCACGGGGGTACAGTGCTGAAGCTTTCTTT.